This T cell receptor beta chain is from a study of blood T cell repertoires in COVID-19 (dated by TCRdb to 2018 to 2020). Broadly, across the study: Samples covering the acute and convalescent phases of COVID-19 were provided by collaborators in the United States, Italy and Spain. The prospective study material was composed of cDNA or gDNA derived from T cells, B-cell-depleted T cells, or PBMCs. Deeply sampled blood TCRbeta repertoires from subjects exposed to, actively infected with, or recovered from COVID-19 were included in the dataset. The repertoires were made available in a free public database intended to serve as a resource for research on the immune response to SARS-CoV-2. The samples were drawn from two sources: the first 160 participants of the ongoing ImmuneRACE study, and 1,000 to 1,500 subjects contributed by 6 global collaborators. A de-identified subject ID, COVID-19 status, age in years and sex were almost always included in the sample metadata. HLA class I and class II types, where available, came from metadata supplied by the sample provider rather than from assay-based typing.

The immunoSEQ Assay, a bias-controlled multiplex PCR, was used to amplify TCRbeta CDR3 regions from genomic DNA. The original pipeline was this. Within the assay, amplification of reference gene primers was used to estimate how many nucleated cells each sample contained. Sequence reads were collapsed and filtered to measure the absolute abundance of every unique TCRbeta CDR3 rearrangement. For each sample, productive Simpson clonality was calculated by taking the square root of Simpson's diversity index across productive rearrangements. Drawn from immuneACCESS, this table holds only the in-frame rearrangements with V and J called that TCRdb kept. Clones are partly lost; checked studies trace under half to an unresolved V gene and leave the rest unexplained. The V and J calls and clone size are taken from that table; D and trimming were inferred from the DNA. The sample table contains 250,000 or so clones; only one count was recorded for over 75% of them. The ten largest account for approximately 1.7% of the sample.

Enrolling through a virtual design, the prospective study's participants ranged in age from about 18 to 100 years and lived across about two dozen United States geographic areas. In the prospective study, cohorts were assigned on the basis of participant-reported clinical history obtained from a screening survey and a study questionnaire. For ImmuneRACE Cohort 3, a participant was defined as recovered based on two consecutive negative NP/OP PCR tests, clearance by a healthcare professional, or resolution of symptoms. Each participant in the prospective study had whole blood, serum and a nasopharyngeal or oropharyngeal swab collected by mobile phlebotomists. Over a roughly 2-month period, participants in the prospective study had the option of providing additional blood draws and questionnaires. Before DNA extraction, blood samples from the prospective study were shipped at room temperature or frozen.

Comments on this clone: Its antigen remains undetermined. The record has no base qualities; no much larger clone is one base away.

V sheds 0 bases and J sheds 4 bases, leaving 5 bases between their ends. The cysteine opens and the phenylalanine closes a CDR3 of 13 amino acids. Only the CDR3 region is kept as DNA, spanning 39 bases read in frame from base 1. The germline V gene specifies MNHEY as CDR1 and SVGAGI as CDR2. The study at large found these results: Clinical and demographic metadata were provided uncurated, with the amount varying by source and participant.

The sequence joins TRBV6-5 to TRBJ2-3; no confident D gene assignment can be made. The source of this sequence is a middle-aged man who had recovered from COVID-19. The sample consisted of PBMCs or T cells enriched from blood (not recorded which). The CDR3 here reads CASSYSYADTQYF. The DNA reads TGTGCCAGCAGTTACTCGTATGCAGATACGCAGTATTTT.